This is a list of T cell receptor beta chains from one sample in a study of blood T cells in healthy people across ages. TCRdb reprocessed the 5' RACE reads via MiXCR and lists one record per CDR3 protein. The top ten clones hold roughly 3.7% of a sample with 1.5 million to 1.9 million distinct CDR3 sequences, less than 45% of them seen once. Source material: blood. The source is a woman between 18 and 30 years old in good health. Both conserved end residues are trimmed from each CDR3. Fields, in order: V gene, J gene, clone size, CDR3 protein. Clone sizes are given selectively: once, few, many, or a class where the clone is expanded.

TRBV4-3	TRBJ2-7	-	ASSQERGGSWEQY
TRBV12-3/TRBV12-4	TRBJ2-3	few	ASVSGGRTDTQY
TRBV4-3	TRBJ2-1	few	ASSQGGRGIQF
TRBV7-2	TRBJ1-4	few	ASSSSGATNEKLF
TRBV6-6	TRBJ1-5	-	ASTPAVRNQPQH
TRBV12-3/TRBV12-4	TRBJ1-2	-	AITDLIHGYT
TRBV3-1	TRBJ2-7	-	ASSPGGDRVRQY
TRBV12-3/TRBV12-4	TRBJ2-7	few	ASSQQGIPYEQY
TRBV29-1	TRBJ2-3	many	SVAGRATDTQY
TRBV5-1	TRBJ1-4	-	ASSLDPGTGVEKLF
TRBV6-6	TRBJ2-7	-	ASSYAGGAYEQY
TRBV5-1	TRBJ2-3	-	ASSEGQGSTDTQY
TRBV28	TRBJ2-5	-	ASSPPGRSQETQY
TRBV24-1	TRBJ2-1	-	ATSKPGTNTEQF
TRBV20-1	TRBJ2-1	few	SAPDFSYNEQF
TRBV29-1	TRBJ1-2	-	TVQGADANYGYT
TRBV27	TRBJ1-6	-	ASSLQDSPLR
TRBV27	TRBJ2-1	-	ANSFSGEQF
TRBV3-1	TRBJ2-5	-	ASSHSTSQY
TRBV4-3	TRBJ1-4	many	ASSARESEKLF
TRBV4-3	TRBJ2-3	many	ASSKEVPPGTDTQY
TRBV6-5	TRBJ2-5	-	ASSFLSGGINNEQY
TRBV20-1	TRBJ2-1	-	SASKAGDFYNEQF
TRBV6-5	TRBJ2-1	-	ASSGQGGNNEQF
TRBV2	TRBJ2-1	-	ASLDRGLYNEQF
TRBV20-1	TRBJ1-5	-	SAQGQGNQPQH
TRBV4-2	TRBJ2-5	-	ASSQDLLAGGRLATQY
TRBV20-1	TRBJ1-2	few	SASRQGLWYGYT
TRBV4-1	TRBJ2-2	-	ASSPLFPQGAPGELF
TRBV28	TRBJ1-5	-	ASWDGGQGKQPQH
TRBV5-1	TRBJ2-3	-	ASTGTARDTQY
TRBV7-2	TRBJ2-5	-	ASSPTGSGSRGETQY